This is a list of T cell receptor beta chains from one sample in a study of blood T cell repertoires in COVID-19. TCRdb's table, derived via immunoSEQ multiplex PCR, lists solely in-frame clones and lacks some. The data show about 270,000 clones, approximately 81% seen once. What was sequenced was peripheral blood. These receptors originate from a woman in her late teens or twenties with acute or convalescent COVID-19. Both conserved end residues are part of each CDR3. D genes are given only for firm matches. Only part of the rows carry a size: once, few, many, or a class if the clone is expanded.

j_call: TRBJ1-1; d_call: -; v_call: TRBV18; clone_size: -; cdr3_nt: TGTGCCAGCTCCCCGCAGCGACCCAGGAACACTGAAGCTTTCTTT; cdr3_aa: CASSPQRPRNTEAFF
j_call: TRBJ1-5; d_call: TRBD1; v_call: TRBV19; clone_size: -; cdr3_nt: TGTGCCAGTAGTATGGTCATGGCAGGGGGACGCCAGCCCCAGCATTTT; cdr3_aa: CASSMVMAGGRQPQHF
j_call: TRBJ2-7; d_call: -; v_call: TRBV14; clone_size: -; cdr3_nt: TGTGCCAGCAGCCCCCAGTGGGCGCCAGCCTACGAGCAGTACTTC; cdr3_aa: CASSPQWAPAYEQYF
j_call: TRBJ2-1; d_call: TRBD2; v_call: TRBV19; clone_size: -; cdr3_nt: TGTGCCACGACCACTAGCGGGATTTCAAATGAGCAGTTCTTC; cdr3_aa: CATTTSGISNEQFF
j_call: TRBJ1-4; d_call: -; v_call: TRBV12-3/TRBV12-4; clone_size: -; cdr3_nt: TGTGCCAGCAGTTTACGGCAGGGGGAAAAACTGTTTTTT; cdr3_aa: CASSLRQGEKLFF
j_call: TRBJ1-2; d_call: -; v_call: TRBV12-3/TRBV12-4; clone_size: -; cdr3_nt: TGTGCCAGCAGCGGGGGGGGCTATGGCTACACCTTC; cdr3_aa: CASSGGGYGYTF
j_call: TRBJ2-1; d_call: -; v_call: TRBV29-1; clone_size: once; cdr3_nt: TGCAGCGTGTCGCCTGAACTGCACAATGAGCAGTTCTTC; cdr3_aa: CSVSPELHNEQFF
j_call: TRBJ2-7; d_call: -; v_call: TRBV28; clone_size: -; cdr3_nt: TGTGCCAGCAGTTTTCAGTGGGAGTCCTACGAGCAGTACTTC; cdr3_aa: CASSFQWESYEQYF
j_call: TRBJ2-5; d_call: TRBD2; v_call: TRBV5-5; clone_size: once; cdr3_nt: TGTGCCAGCAGCTTGGCGACGGCTAGCGGGAAAGAGACCCAGTACTTC; cdr3_aa: CASSLATASGKETQYF
j_call: TRBJ2-7; d_call: TRBD1; v_call: TRBV28; clone_size: once; cdr3_nt: TGTGCCAGCAGTTTATCTGTAAACAGGGGGATTGACGAGCAGTACTTC; cdr3_aa: CASSLSVNRGIDEQYF
j_call: TRBJ1-6; d_call: TRBD1; v_call: TRBV27; clone_size: -; cdr3_nt: TGTGCCAGCAGTCCAACCGGGACAGGCGGCTATAATTCACCCCTCCACTTT; cdr3_aa: CASSPTGTGGYNSPLHF
j_call: TRBJ2-7; d_call: TRBD1; v_call: TRBV6-5; clone_size: -; cdr3_nt: TGTGCCAGCAGTTACGTCGGGACAGGGAGCAACGAGCAGTACTTC; cdr3_aa: CASSYVGTGSNEQYF
j_call: TRBJ2-1; d_call: TRBD1; v_call: TRBV2; clone_size: -; cdr3_nt: TGTGCCAGCAACTTACAGGGGGTGGTAAACAATGAGCAGTTCTTC; cdr3_aa: CASNLQGVVNNEQFF
j_call: TRBJ2-7; d_call: TRBD1; v_call: TRBV6-1; clone_size: few; cdr3_nt: TGTGCCAGCAGTGTGGTGGGGACAGGGTGGAGCTACGAGCAGTACTTC; cdr3_aa: CASSVVGTGWSYEQYF
j_call: TRBJ2-7; d_call: -; v_call: TRBV7-9; clone_size: -; cdr3_nt: TGTGCCAGCAGCTTAAGCGGACAGATCTACGAGCAGTACTTC; cdr3_aa: CASSLSGQIYEQYF
j_call: TRBJ1-1; d_call: TRBD1; v_call: TRBV19; clone_size: -; cdr3_nt: TGTGCCAGTAGACAGGGGGATGCGAGGAGCACTGAAGCTTTCTTT; cdr3_aa: CASRQGDARSTEAFF
j_call: TRBJ1-3; d_call: -; v_call: TRBV29-1; clone_size: -; cdr3_nt: TGCAGCGCCGAGGGTGCGGCTGGAAACACCATATATTTT; cdr3_aa: CSAEGAAGNTIYF
j_call: TRBJ2-5; d_call: TRBD2; v_call: TRBV9; clone_size: -; cdr3_nt: TGTGCCAGCAGCGTAGCCGGGACTAGCGGAGCTGGGGAGACCCAGTACTTC; cdr3_aa: CASSVAGTSGAGETQYF
j_call: TRBJ2-7; d_call: TRBD2; v_call: TRBV5-1; clone_size: few; cdr3_nt: TGCGCCAGCAGCTTGGGCTGGACTAGCGAAGTAGTGTGGAGGAATGTCTCGGCCTACGAGCAGTACTTC; cdr3_aa: CASSLGWTSEVVWRNVSAYEQYF
j_call: TRBJ1-5; d_call: -; v_call: TRBV18; clone_size: once; cdr3_nt: TGTGCCAGCTCACCCGCAGGCAATCAGCCCCAGCATTTT; cdr3_aa: CASSPAGNQPQHF
j_call: TRBJ2-1; d_call: -; v_call: TRBV27; clone_size: -; cdr3_nt: TGTGCCAGCAGTTTACGCGCGCTAGCGTGGGGGAATGAGCAGTTCTTC; cdr3_aa: CASSLRALAWGNEQFF
j_call: TRBJ2-7; d_call: TRBD1; v_call: TRBV7-7; clone_size: -; cdr3_nt: TGTGCTAGCAGCTTTGGACAGGGGGCGGCCTACGAGCAGTACTTC; cdr3_aa: CASSFGQGAAYEQYF
j_call: TRBJ1-1; d_call: -; v_call: TRBV7-8; clone_size: -; cdr3_nt: TGTGCCAGCAGCTTATTTAGGGGACAAGGGACGGAAGCTTTCTTT; cdr3_aa: CASSLFRGQGTEAFF
j_call: TRBJ1-1; d_call: -; v_call: TRBV14; clone_size: -; cdr3_nt: TGTGCCAGCAGCCGCGGAAGTGGGAACACTGAAGCTTTCTTT; cdr3_aa: CASSRGSGNTEAFF
j_call: TRBJ1-1; d_call: -; v_call: TRBV27; clone_size: -; cdr3_nt: TGTGCCAGCTCAACCTGGGGGGGGAACACTGAAGCTTTCTTT; cdr3_aa: CASSTWGGNTEAFF
j_call: TRBJ1-1; d_call: -; v_call: TRBV15; clone_size: -; cdr3_nt: TGTGCCACCAGCCAATTGGGCATTCACACTGAAGCTTTCTTT; cdr3_aa: CATSQLGIHTEAFF
j_call: TRBJ2-7; d_call: -; v_call: TRBV2; clone_size: -; cdr3_nt: TGTGCCAGCATCTTGGGGGCCTTCTCCTACGAGCAGTACTTC; cdr3_aa: CASILGAFSYEQYF
j_call: TRBJ2-7; d_call: TRBD1; v_call: TRBV9; clone_size: -; cdr3_nt: TGTGCCAGCAGCCCCCAGACAGGGATTCACGAGCAGTACTTC; cdr3_aa: CASSPQTGIHEQYF
j_call: TRBJ1-6; d_call: TRBD1; v_call: TRBV30; clone_size: -; cdr3_nt: TGTGCCTGGAGTGCCGGACAGGGCGGTTCACCCCTCCACTTT; cdr3_aa: CAWSAGQGGSPLHF
j_call: TRBJ1-6; d_call: TRBD1; v_call: TRBV19; clone_size: -; cdr3_nt: TGTGCCAGTAGTGGGACAGGGCATTCACCCCTCCACTTT; cdr3_aa: CASSGTGHSPLHF
j_call: TRBJ2-3; d_call: TRBD1; v_call: TRBV2; clone_size: -; cdr3_nt: TGTGCCAGCAGTCCGGGGACAGGGGGCACAGATACGCAGTATTTT; cdr3_aa: CASSPGTGGTDTQYF
j_call: TRBJ2-2; d_call: -; v_call: TRBV6-1; clone_size: -; cdr3_nt: TGTGCCAGCAGTGACAGCAGGGGACTAACCTACACCGGGGAGCTGTTTTTT; cdr3_aa: CASSDSRGLTYTGELFF
j_call: TRBJ1-1; d_call: TRBD1; v_call: TRBV9; clone_size: -; cdr3_nt: TGTGCCAGCAGCCCCGACAGGGGGTACGAAGCTTTCTTT; cdr3_aa: CASSPDRGYEAFF
j_call: TRBJ2-7; d_call: TRBD2; v_call: TRBV6-5; clone_size: -; cdr3_nt: TGTGCCAGCAGCGGGGCTAGCGGGAGTTTTGAGCAGTACTTC; cdr3_aa: CASSGASGSFEQYF
j_call: TRBJ1-2; d_call: TRBD1; v_call: TRBV30; clone_size: -; cdr3_nt: TGTGCCTGGAGGACAAATCACAAGGGACAGGGTAAACCCCTTAGGAGGGGCTACACCTTC; cdr3_aa: CAWRTNHKGQGKPLRRGYTF
j_call: TRBJ2-7; d_call: -; v_call: TRBV11-3; clone_size: -; cdr3_nt: TGTGCCAGCAGCCCAGCAGGCGGGAACCTTCGGGAGCAGTACTTC; cdr3_aa: CASSPAGGNLREQYF